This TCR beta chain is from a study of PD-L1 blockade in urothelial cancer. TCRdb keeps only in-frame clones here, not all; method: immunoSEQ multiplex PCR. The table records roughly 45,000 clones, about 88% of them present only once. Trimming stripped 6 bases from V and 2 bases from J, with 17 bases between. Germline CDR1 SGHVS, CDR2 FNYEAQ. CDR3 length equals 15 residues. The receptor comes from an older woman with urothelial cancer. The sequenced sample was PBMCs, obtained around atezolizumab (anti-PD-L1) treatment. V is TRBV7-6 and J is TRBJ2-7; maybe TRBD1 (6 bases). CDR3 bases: TGTGCCAGCAGTCCTGACAGGCTCGCACCCTACGAGCAGTACTTC. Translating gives CASSPDRLAPYEQYF.